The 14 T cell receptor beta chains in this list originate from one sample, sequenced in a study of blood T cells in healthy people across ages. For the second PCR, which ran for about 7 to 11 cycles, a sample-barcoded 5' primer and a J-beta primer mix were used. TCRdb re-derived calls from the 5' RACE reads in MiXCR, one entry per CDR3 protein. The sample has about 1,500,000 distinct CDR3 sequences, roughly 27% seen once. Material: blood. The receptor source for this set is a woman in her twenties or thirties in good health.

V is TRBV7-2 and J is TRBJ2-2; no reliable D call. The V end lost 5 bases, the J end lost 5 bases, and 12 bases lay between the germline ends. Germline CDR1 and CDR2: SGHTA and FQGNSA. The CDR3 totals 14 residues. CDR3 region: CASSVSRVTGELFF. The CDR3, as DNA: TGTGCCAGCAGCGTCAGTAGGGTTACCGGGGAGCTGTTTTTT.

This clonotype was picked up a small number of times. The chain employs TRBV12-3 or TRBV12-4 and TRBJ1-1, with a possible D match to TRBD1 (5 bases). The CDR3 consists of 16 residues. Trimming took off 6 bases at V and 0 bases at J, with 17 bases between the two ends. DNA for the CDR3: TGTGCCAGCAGCGATCCGGGACGGCACATGAACACTGAAGCTTTCTTT. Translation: CASSDPGRHMNTEAFF.

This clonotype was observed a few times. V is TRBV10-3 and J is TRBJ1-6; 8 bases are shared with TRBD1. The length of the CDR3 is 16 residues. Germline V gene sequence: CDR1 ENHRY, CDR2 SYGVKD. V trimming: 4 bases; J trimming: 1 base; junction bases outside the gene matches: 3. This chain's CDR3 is CAISGTGMSYNSPLHF. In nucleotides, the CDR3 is TGTGCCATCAGTGGGACAGGGATGTCCTATAATTCACCCCTCCACTTT.

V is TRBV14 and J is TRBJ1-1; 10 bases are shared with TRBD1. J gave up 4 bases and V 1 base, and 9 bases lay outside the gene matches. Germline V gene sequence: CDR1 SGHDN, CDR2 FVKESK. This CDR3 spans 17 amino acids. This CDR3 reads CASSQAQGQGLGTEAFF. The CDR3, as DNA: TGTGCCAGCAGCCAAGCTCAGGGACAGGGGCTTGGCACTGAAGCTTTCTTT.

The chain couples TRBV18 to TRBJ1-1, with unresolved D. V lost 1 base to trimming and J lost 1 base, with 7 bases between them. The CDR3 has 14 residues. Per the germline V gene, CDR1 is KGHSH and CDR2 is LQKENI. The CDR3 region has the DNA TGTGCCAGCTCACCACAGGCCACGAACACTGAAGCTTTCTTT. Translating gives CASSPQATNTEAFF.

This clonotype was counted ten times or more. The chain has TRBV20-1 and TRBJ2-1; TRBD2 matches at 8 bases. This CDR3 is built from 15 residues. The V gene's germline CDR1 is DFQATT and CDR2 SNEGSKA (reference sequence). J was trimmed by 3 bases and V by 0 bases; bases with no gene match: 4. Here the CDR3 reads CSARDPAGVYNEQFF. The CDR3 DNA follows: TGCAGTGCTAGAGATCCAGCGGGGGTCTACAATGAGCAGTTCTTC.

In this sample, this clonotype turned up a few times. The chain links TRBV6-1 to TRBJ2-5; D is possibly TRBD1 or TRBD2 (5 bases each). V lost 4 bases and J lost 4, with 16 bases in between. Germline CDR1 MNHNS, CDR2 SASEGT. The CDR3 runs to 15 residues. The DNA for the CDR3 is TGTGCCAGCAGTGGTGGGATAGTCGGGACAGAGACCCAGTACTTC. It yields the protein CASSGGIVGTETQYF.

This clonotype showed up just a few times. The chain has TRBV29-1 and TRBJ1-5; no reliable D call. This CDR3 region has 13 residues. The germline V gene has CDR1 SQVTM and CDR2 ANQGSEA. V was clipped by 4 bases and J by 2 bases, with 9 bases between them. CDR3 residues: CSVGAAGNQPQHF. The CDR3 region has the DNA TGCAGCGTTGGGGCAGCAGGCAATCAGCCCCAGCATTTT.

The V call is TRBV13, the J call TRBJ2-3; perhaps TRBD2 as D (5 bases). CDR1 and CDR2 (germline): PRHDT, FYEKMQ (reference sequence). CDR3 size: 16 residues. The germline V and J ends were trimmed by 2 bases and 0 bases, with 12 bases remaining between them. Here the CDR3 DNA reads TGTGCCAGCAGCTTAACCAGCGGTTTAAGCACAGATACGCAGTATTTT. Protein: CASSLTSGLSTDTQYF.

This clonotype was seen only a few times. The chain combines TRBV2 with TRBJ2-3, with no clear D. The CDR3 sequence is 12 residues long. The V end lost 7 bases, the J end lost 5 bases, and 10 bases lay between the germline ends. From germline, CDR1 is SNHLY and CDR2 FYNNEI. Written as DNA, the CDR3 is TGTGCCAGCACGGACGTTGGAGATACGCAGTATTTT. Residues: CASTDVGDTQYF.

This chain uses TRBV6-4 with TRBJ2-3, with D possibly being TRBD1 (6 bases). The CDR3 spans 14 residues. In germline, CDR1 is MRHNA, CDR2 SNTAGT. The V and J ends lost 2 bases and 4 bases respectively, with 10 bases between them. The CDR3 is CASSDHRVSDTQYF. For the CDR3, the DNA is TGTGCCAGCAGTGACCACAGGGTGTCAGATACGCAGTATTTT.

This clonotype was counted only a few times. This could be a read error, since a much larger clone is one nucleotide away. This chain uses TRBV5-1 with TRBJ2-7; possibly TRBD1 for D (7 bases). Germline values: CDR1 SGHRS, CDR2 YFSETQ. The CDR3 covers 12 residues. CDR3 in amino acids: CAGRGDDYEQYF. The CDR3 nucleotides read TGCGCCGGCAGGGGGGACGACTACGAGCAGTACTTC. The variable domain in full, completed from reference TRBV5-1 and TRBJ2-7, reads KAGVTQTPRYLIKTRGQQVTLSCSPISGHRSVSWYQQTPGQGLQFLFEYFSETQRNKGNFPGRFSGRQFSNSRSEMNVSTLELGDSALYLCAGRGDDYEQYFGPGTRLTVT.

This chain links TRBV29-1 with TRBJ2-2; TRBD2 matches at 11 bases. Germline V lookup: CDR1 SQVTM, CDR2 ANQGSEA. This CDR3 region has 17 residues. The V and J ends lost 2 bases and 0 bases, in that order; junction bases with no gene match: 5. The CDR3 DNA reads TGCAGCGTTGAATTAGCGGGGGGGATCGCGAACACCGGGGAGCTGTTTTTT. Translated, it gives CSVELAGGIANTGELFF.

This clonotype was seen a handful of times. The CDR3 loop reads CASSFEVAGSYNEQFF. The CDR3 DNA follows: TGTGCCAGCAGTTTTGAGGTAGCAGGTTCCTACAATGAGCAGTTCTTC. This chain joins TRBV27 and TRBJ2-1, with D unclear. Germline V lookup: CDR1 MNHEY, CDR2 SMNVEV (reference sequence). The CDR3 extends over 16 amino acids. V gave up 3 bases and J gave up 1 base, with 13 bases separating them.